The TCR beta chain described here comes from a study of blood T cell repertoires in COVID-19. Profiling relied on immunoSEQ multiplex PCR, and the TCRdb table lists in-frame clones only, not all of them. Among 200,000 to 250,000 clones, approximately 80% were seen once, and the ten largest hold around 8.8%. The sample comprised PBMCs or T cells enriched from blood (not recorded which). The clonotype originates from a man aged 40-50 years who had recovered from COVID-19.

Written as DNA, the CDR3 is TGTGCCAGCAGCTTAGTCAGGGGCTATAACTATGGCTACACCTTC. Amino acids: CASSLVRGYNYGYTF. The chain combines TRBV11-2 with TRBJ1-2; a possible D gene is TRBD1 (6 bases). The V end lost 1 base, the J end lost 1 base, and 10 bases lay between the germline ends. The CDR3 consists of 15 residues. Germline CDR1 and CDR2: SGHAT and FQNNGV.